The TCR beta chain described here comes from a study of spatial heterogeneity in lung cancer. Study results and caveats: Expanded intratumoral alpha and beta TCR counts tracked tumor mutation counts.

Time point of the sample: sample taken at primary tumor resection. The approximately 67 donors had untreated early-stage non-small cell lung cancer. Whole RNA from tumor, nontumor lung or frozen PBMC was sequenced unsorted. The CDR3 sequence is 14 residues long. The germline V and J ends were trimmed by 7 bases and 7 bases, with 13 bases remaining between them. CDR1 is KGHDR, CDR2 SFDVKD, per germline. Every molecule of TCR cDNA had its own unique molecular identifier. TCRdb processed the 5' RACE reads anew with MiXCR; each CDR3 protein has one entry. The table includes about 6,800 distinct CDR3 sequences, 13% to 15% detected once. This clonotype is labeled medium-sized. The antigen is unknown. Being off target in a library aimed at alpha chains, this beta chain has a size of little meaning.

The clonotype originates from a male donor with early-stage non-small cell lung cancer. This specimen consisted of lung tumor tissue, obtained at surgery. The chain uses TRBV24-1 and TRBJ1-6; tentatively, D is TRBD1 (5 bases). The CDR3 spells CATSRDSPNSPLHF. The DNA of the CDR3 is TGTGCCACCAGCCGAGACAGCCCGAATTCACCCCTCCACTTT.